This passage covers 10 T cell receptor beta chains from one sample sequenced in a study of control samples from healthy donors and cancer patients. Using immunoSEQ multiplex PCR, the repertoire was profiled, and TCRdb retains in-frame clones only, with some absent. The table shows tens of thousands of clones, with 85% to 95% occurring only once. Sample: PBMCs. The source is a man aged 25-45 years with colorectal cancer.

The J gene is TRBJ2-5, the V gene TRBV19; D possibly corresponds to TRBD2 (6 bases). Germline CDR1 reads LNHDA; CDR2 reads SQIVND (reference sequence). The ends were cut back, 6 bases at V and 5 bases at J, with 10 bases in the middle. CDR3 length: 12 residues. For the CDR3, the DNA is TGTGCCAGTAGAGCAGGAGGGGAGACCCAGTACTTC. As protein: CASRAGGETQYF.

V is TRBV9 and J is TRBJ1-5; 8 bases agree with TRBD1. V gave up 3 bases and J gave up 5 bases; unmatched junction bases: 4. The CDR3 has 14 residues. Germline-derived CDR1 and CDR2 are SGDLS and YYNGEE. The DNA of the CDR3 is TGTGCCAGCAGCGCGGACAGGGACTATCAGCCCCAGCATTTT. Amino acid sequence: CASSADRDYQPQHF.

CDR3 protein: CASTGGGLAGAQYF. The CDR3 DNA reads TGTGCCAGCACCGGAGGGGGACTAGCGGGGGCCCAGTACTTC. V and J are TRBV6-5 and TRBJ2-5; 14 nucleotides line up with TRBD2. Germline CDR1 is MNHEY and CDR2 is SVGAGI. The trim removed 7 bases at V and 9 bases at J, leaving 7 bases unmatched. This CDR3 region has 14 residues.

The chain links TRBV5-6 to TRBJ1-3; D is ambiguous. The length of the CDR3 is 16 residues. Germline assignment: CDR1 SGHDT and CDR2 YYEEEE. The V and J ends lost 3 bases and 2 bases respectively, with 15 bases between them. The CDR3 is CASSYLVGRAGNTIYF. CDR3 in DNA: TGTGCCAGCAGCTACCTGGTTGGGAGGGCTGGAAACACCATATATTTT.

The gene calls are TRBV5-1 and TRBJ1-1, with 7 bases that match TRBD1. Per the germline V gene, CDR1 is SGHRS and CDR2 is YFSETQ. This CDR3 is built from 14 residues. J lost 1 base, V lost 2 bases, and 2 bases had no gene match. The CDR3: CASSLTGANTEAFF. The CDR3 DNA reads as TGCGCCAGCAGCTTAACAGGGGCGAACACTGAAGCTTTCTTT. Drawing the rest from reference TRBV5-1 and TRBJ1-1, the complete variable domain is KAGVTQTPRYLIKTRGQQVTLSCSPISGHRSVSWYQQTPGQGLQFLFEYFSETQRNKGNFPGRFSGRQFSNSRSEMNVSTLELGDSALYLCASSLTGANTEAFFGQGTRLTVV.

This chain joins TRBV24-1 and TRBJ1-2; TRBD1 might be the D (5 bases). The V gene's germline CDR1 is KGHDR and CDR2 SFDVKD. V was pared by 4 bases and J by 6 bases, with 14 bases between. This CDR3 comprises 14 residues. The CDR3 spells CATSDTGTDHGYTF. The CDR3 nucleotides are TGTGCCACCAGTGACACCGGGACGGACCATGGCTACACCTTC.

This chain joins TRBV19 and TRBJ1-5; D may be TRBD1 (5 bases). CDR1 LNHDA and CDR2 SQIVND come from the germline V gene (reference sequence). Between the trimmed V and J ends, which lost 3 bases and 1 base, there was a span of 10 bases. This CDR3 has 15 residues. CDR3 residues: CASSMGQWSNQPQHF. The DNA of the CDR3 is TGTGCCAGTAGTATGGGGCAGTGGAGCAATCAGCCCCAGCATTTT. Supplemented by reference TRBV19 and TRBJ1-5, the full variable domain reads DGGITQSPKYLFRKEGQNVTLSCEQNLNHDAMYWYRQDPGQGLRLIYYSQIVNDFQKGDIAEGYSVSREKKESFPLTVTSAQKNPTAFYLCASSMGQWSNQPQHFGDGTRLSIL.

The chain combines TRBV15 with TRBJ1-5, with no clear D. Looked up from germline, CDR1 is LNHNV and CDR2 is YYDKDF (reference sequence). The V end lost 6 bases, the J end lost 0 bases, and 9 bases lay between the germline ends. The CDR3 loop spans 14 amino acids. In nucleotides, the CDR3 is TGTGCCACCAGTCCGGATTATAGCAATCAGCCCCAGCATTTT. It translates to CATSPDYSNQPQHF.

The chain carries TRBV12-5 and TRBJ2-7, with D unclear. Germline V CDR1 and CDR2: LGHNT, FRNRAP. The germline V and J ends were trimmed by 3 bases and 4 bases, with 7 bases remaining between them. CDR3 length: 12 residues. The CDR3 spells CASGFSLYEQYF. In nucleotides, the CDR3 is TGTGCTAGTGGTTTTTCATTGTACGAGCAGTACTTC.

This chain connects TRBV5-6 to TRBJ1-2; D possibly corresponds to TRBD1 (6 bases). The germline CDR1 and CDR2 sequences are SGHDT and YYEEEE. The V end was cut by 3 bases, the J end by 0 bases, with 24 bases between. The CDR3 is made up of 19 amino acids. The CDR3 DNA follows: TGTGCCAGCAGCTCGGAAATCGGACAGCCAGAGGGACCTAACTATGGCTACACCTTC. It codes for CASSSEIGQPEGPNYGYTF.